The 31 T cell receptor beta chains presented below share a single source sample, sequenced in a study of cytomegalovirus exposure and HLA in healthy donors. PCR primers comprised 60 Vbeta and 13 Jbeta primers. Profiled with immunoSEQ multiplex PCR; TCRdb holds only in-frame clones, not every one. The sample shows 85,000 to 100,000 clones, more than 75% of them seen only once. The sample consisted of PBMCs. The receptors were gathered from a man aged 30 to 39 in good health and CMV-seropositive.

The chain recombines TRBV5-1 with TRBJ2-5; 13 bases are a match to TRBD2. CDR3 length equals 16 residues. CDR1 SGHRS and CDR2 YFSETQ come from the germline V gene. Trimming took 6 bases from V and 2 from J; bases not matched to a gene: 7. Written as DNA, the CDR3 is TGCGCCAGCAACCGACTAGCGGGAGGAAGTCAAGAGACCCAGTACTTC. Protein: CASNRLAGGSQETQYF.

CDR3 protein: CASSPGTPGNTIYF. For the CDR3, the DNA is TGCGCCAGCAGCCCCGGGACACCCGGAAACACCATATATTTT. The chain joins TRBV5-1 to TRBJ1-3; maybe TRBD1 (6 bases). The CDR3 is 14 residues long. Germline-derived CDR1 and CDR2 are SGHRS and YFSETQ. Trimming pared 4 bases from V and 4 bases from J, leaving 12 bases between.

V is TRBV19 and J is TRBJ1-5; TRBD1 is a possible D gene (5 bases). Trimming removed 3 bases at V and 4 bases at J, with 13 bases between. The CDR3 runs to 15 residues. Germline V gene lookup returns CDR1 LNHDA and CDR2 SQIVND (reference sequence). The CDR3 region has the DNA TGTGCCAGTAGTATCGTAGGGGCTCCAAATCAGCCCCAGCATTTT. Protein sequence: CASSIVGAPNQPQHF.

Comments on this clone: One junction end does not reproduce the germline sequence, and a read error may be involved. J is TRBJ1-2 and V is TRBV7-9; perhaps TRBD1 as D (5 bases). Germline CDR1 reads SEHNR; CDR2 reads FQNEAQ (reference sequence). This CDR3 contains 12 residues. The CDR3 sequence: CSSSLEQGGYTF. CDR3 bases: TGTTCCAGCAGCTTAGAGCAGGGCGGCTACACCTTC.

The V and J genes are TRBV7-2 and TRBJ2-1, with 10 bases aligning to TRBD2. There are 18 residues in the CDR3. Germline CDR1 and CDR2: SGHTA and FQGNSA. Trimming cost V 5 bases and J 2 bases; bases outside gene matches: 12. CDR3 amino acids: CASSHSWLAGATYNEQFF. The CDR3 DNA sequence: TGTGCCAGCAGCCACTCGTGGCTAGCGGGGGCTACCTACAATGAGCAGTTCTTC.

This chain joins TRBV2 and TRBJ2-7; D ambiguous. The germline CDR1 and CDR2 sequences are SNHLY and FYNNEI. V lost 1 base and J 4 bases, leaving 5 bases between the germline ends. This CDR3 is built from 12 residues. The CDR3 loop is CASSEVRYEQYF. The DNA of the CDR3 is TGTGCCAGCAGTGAAGTTCGGTACGAGCAGTACTTC.

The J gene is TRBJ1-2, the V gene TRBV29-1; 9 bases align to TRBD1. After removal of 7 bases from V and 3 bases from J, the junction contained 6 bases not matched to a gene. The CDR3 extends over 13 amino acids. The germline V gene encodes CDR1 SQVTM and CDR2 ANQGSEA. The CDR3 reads CSADRGDDYGYTF. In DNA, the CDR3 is TGCAGCGCCGACAGGGGGGATGACTATGGCTACACCTTC.

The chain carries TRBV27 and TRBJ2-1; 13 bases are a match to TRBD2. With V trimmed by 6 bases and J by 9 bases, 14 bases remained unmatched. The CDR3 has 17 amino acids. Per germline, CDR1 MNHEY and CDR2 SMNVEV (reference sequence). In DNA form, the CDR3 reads TGTGCCAGCAGCTATATTGGGGGACTAGCGGGGAGGGGTGAGCAGTTCTTC. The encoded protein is CASSYIGGLAGRGEQFF.

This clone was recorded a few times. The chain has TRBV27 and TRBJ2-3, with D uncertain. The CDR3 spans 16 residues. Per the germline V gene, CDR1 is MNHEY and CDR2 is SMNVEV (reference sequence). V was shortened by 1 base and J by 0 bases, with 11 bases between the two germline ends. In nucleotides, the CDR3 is TGTGCCAGCAGTTTATTCGGCGGATCTAGCACAGATACGCAGTATTTT. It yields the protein CASSLFGGSSTDTQYF.

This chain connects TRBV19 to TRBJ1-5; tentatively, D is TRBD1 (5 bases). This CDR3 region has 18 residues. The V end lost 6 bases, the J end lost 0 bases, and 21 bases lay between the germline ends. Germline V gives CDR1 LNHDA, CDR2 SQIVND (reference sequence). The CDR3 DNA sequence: TGTGCCAGTAGCAACAGGAGACATGAGGCATATAGCAATCAGCCCCAGCATTTT. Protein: CASSNRRHEAYSNQPQHF. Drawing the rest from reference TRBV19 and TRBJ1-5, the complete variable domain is DGGITQSPKYLFRKEGQNVTLSCEQNLNHDAMYWYRQDPGQGLRLIYYSQIVNDFQKGDIAEGYSVSREKKESFPLTVTSAQKNPTAFYLCASSNRRHEAYSNQPQHFGDGTRLSIL.

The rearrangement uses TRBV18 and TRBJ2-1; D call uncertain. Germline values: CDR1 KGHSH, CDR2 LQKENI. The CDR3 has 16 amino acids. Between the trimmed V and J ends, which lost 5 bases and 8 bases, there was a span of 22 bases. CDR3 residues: CASSTYGGGTNDEQFF. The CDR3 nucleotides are TGTGCCAGCTCAACCTACGGTGGCGGTACGAATGATGAGCAGTTCTTC.

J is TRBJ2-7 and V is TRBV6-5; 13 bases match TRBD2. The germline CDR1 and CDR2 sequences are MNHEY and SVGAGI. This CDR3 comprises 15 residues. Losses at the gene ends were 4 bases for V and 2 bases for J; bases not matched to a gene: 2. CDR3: CASSWGTSGAYEQYF. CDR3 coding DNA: TGTGCCAGCAGTTGGGGGACTAGCGGGGCCTACGAGCAGTACTTC.

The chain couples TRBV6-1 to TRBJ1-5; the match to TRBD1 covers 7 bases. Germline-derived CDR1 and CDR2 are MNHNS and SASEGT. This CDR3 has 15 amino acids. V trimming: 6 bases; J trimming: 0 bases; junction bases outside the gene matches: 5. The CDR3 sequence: CASRTTGNSNQPQHF. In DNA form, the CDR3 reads TGTGCCAGCAGGACGACAGGGAATAGCAATCAGCCCCAGCATTTT.

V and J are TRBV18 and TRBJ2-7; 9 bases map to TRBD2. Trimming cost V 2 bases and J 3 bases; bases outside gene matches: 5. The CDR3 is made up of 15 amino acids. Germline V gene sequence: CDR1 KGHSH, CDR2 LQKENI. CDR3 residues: CASSPLTSGYYEQYF. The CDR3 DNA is TGTGCCAGCTCACCATTGACTAGCGGCTACTACGAGCAGTACTTC.

The CDR3 bases are TGTGCCAGTAGTTACAGTCCTATAGGGGTCTACGAGCAGTACTTC. Its translation: CASSYSPIGVYEQYF. The chain uses TRBV19 and TRBJ2-7, with D possibly TRBD1 on 5 matching bases. Germline V CDR1 and CDR2: LNHDA, SQIVND (reference sequence). V was trimmed by 5 bases and J by 3 bases, leaving 17 bases between them. The CDR3 totals 15 residues.

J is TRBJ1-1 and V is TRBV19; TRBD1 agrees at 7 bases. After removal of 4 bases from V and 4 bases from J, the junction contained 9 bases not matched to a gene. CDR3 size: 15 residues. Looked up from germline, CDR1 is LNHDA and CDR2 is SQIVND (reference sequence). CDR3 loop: CASSTSGTVGTEAFF. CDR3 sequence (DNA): TGTGCCAGTAGTACCTCCGGGACAGTGGGCACTGAAGCTTTCTTT.

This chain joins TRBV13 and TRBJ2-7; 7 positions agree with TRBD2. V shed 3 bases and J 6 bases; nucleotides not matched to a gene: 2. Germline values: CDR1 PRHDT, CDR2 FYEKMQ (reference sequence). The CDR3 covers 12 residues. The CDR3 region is CASSFGRVEQYF. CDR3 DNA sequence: TGTGCCAGCAGCTTTGGGAGGGTCGAGCAGTACTTC.

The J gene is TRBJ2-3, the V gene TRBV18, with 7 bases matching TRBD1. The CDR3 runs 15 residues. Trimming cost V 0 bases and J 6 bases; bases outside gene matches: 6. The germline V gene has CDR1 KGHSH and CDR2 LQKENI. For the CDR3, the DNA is TGTGCCAGCTCACCACCGAGCGGCAGGGGGGATACGCAGTATTTT. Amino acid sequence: CASSPPSGRGDTQYF.

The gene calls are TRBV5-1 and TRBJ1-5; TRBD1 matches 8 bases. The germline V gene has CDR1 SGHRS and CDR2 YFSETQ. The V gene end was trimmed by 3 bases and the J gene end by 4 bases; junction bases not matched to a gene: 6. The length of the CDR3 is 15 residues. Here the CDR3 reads CASSSGTGGNQPQHF. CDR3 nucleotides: TGCGCCAGCAGCTCCGGGACAGGAGGGAATCAGCCCCAGCATTTT.

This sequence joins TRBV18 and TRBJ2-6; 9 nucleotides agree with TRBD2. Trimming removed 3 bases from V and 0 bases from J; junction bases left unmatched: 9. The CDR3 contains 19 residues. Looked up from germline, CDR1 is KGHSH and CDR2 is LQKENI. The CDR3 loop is CASSPPGLASFSGANVLTF. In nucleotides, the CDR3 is TGTGCCAGCTCACCTCCCGGACTAGCGAGTTTCTCTGGGGCCAACGTCCTGACTTTC.

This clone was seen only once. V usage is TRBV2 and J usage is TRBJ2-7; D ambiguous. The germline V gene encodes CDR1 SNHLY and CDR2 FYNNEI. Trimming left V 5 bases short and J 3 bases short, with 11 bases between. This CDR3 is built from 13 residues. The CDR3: CASSLTELYEQYF. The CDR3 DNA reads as TGTGCCAGCAGTCTGACTGAGCTCTACGAGCAGTACTTC.

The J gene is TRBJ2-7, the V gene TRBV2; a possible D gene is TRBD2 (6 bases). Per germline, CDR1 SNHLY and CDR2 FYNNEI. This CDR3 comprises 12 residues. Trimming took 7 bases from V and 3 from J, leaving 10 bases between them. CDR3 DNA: TGTGCCAGCACCGGGGGTAGCTACGAGCAGTACTTC. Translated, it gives CASTGGSYEQYF.

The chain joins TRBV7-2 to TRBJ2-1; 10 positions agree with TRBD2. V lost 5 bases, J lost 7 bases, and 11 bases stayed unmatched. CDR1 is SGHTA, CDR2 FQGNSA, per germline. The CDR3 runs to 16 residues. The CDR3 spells CASSPPPLAGMNEQFF. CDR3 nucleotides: TGTGCCAGCAGCCCTCCACCACTAGCGGGGATGAATGAGCAGTTCTTC.

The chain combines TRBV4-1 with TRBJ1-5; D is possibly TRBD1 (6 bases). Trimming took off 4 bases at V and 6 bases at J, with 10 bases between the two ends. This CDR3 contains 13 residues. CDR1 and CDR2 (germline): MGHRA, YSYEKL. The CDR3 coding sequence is TGCGCCAGCAGCCCAGGGGCGGGTCAGCCCCAGCATTTT. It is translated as CASSPGAGQPQHF.

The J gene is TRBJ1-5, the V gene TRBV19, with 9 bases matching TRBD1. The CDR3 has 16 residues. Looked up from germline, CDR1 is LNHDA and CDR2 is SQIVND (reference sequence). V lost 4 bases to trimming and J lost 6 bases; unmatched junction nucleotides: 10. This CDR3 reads CASSTAGQGRRQPQHF. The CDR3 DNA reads TGTGCCAGTAGTACAGCTGGACAGGGGCGGCGTCAGCCCCAGCATTTT.

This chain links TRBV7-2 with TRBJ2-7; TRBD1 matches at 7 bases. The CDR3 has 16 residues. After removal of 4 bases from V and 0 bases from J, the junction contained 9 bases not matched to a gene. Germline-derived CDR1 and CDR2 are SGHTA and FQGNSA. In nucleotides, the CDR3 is TGTGCCAGCAGCTCACATTCCGGGACAGCCTCCTACGAGCAGTACTTC. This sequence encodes CASSSHSGTASYEQYF.

The CDR3 loop is CASSLAPGQGGLDTEAFF. The CDR3 DNA is TGCGCCAGCAGCTTGGCCCCAGGACAGGGCGGGTTGGACACTGAAGCTTTCTTT. The J gene is TRBJ1-1, the V gene TRBV5-1, with 8 bases aligning to TRBD1. The CDR3 consists of 18 residues. The junction had 13 bases not matched to a gene; V was cut back by 0 bases and J by 3 bases. Germline V gives CDR1 SGHRS, CDR2 YFSETQ.

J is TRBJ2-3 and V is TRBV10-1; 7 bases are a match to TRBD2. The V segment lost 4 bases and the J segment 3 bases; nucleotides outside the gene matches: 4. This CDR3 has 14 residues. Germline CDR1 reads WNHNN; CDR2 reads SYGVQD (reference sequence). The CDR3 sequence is CASSGYGRTDTQYF. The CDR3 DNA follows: TGCGCCAGCAGTGGATACGGGAGGACAGATACGCAGTATTTT.

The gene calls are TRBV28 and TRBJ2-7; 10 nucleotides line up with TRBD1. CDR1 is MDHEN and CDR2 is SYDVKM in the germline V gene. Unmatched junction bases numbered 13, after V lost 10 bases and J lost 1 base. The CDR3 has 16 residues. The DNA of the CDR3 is TGTGCCATCAGACAGGGGGCTGGCGGCCCTTCCTACGAGCAGTACTTC. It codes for CAIRQGAGGPSYEQYF.

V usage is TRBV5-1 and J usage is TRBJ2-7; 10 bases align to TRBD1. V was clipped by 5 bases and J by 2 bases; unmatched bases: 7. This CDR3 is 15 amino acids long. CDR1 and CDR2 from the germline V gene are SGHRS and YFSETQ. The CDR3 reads CASRGGQGLPYEQYF. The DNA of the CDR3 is TGCGCCAGCAGGGGGGGACAGGGGCTGCCCTACGAGCAGTACTTC. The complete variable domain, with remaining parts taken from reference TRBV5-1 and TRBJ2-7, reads KAGVTQTPRYLIKTRGQQVTLSCSPISGHRSVSWYQQTPGQGLQFLFEYFSETQRNKGNFPGRFSGRQFSNSRSEMNVSTLELGDSALYLCASRGGQGLPYEQYFGPGTRLTVT.

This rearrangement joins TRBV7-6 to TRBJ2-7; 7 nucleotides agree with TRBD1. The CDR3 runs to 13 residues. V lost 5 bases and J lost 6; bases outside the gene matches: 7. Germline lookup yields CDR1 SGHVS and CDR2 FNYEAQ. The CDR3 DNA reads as TGTGCCAGCAGCCCCACAGGGGTCGGCGAGCAGTACTTC. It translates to CASSPTGVGEQYF.